The text below deals with one T cell receptor (beta chain). Its specificity is not known. Trimming took off 4 bases at V and 5 bases at J, with 11 bases between the two ends. The CDR3 is 14 residues long. Germline assignment: CDR1 LNHDA and CDR2 SQIVND (reference sequence). The data belong to a study of shared clonotypes between healthy human individuals. The study, taken as a whole, reports: Clonotype sharing across a few donors was observed for around 5.1% of naive CD4 clonotypes. All-four-donor shared clonotypes had higher generation probabilities than non-shared clonotypes did. Despite large depth, rarefaction showed incomplete sorted-subset sequencing. Expectations were that clonotype sharing among donors would be affected by sequencing depth.

This table comes from immunoSEQ multiplex PCR, and its TCRdb copy is limited to in-frame clones, with some not included. The sample includes 950,000 to 1,300,000 clones, more than 65% seen only once; the top ten take nearly 1.5%. Sequencing was done on a sample of memory CD4+ T cells sorted from blood. Documented subset: CD45RA-negative fraction. The V gene is TRBV19, the J gene TRBJ2-2; D call uncertain. The sequence was obtained from a young man in good health. The CDR3 DNA reads as TGTGCCAGTAGTAGGGTTTTTCTTACCGGGGAGCTGTTTTTT. Amino acids: CASSRVFLTGELFF.